The subject of this entry is one T cell receptor (beta chain). Authors' processing steps: Amplifying reference gene primers gave estimates of nucleated cell counts. The protocol was immunoSEQ multiplex PCR, while the TCRdb copy is restricted to in-frame clones and leaves out a portion. The DNA gave D and trimming, while V, J and clone size come from that table. The sample holds about 280,000 clones, roughly 80% seen once. This CDR3 comprises 16 residues. The germline V gene encodes CDR1 SGDLS and CDR2 YYNGEE. Trimming pared 3 bases from V and 6 bases from J, leaving 19 bases between. The record originates from a study of blood T cell repertoires in COVID-19. Whole-study context: Samples representing acute and convalescent COVID-19 were sourced from the United States, Italy and Spain. From T cells, B-cell-depleted T cells, or PBMCs came the material, which was cDNA or gDNA.

The source material was peripheral blood. This sequence originates from a woman aged 50 to 60 who had recovered from COVID-19. This chain joins TRBV9 and TRBJ1-5; tentative D call: TRBD1 (5 bases). The CDR3 is CASSAMGGQGSQPQHF. In DNA form, the CDR3 reads TGTGCCAGCAGCGCCATGGGGGGTCAGGGTAGTCAGCCCCAGCATTTT. Full variable domain (outside the CDR3, taken from reference TRBV9 and TRBJ1-5): DSGVTQTPKHLITATGQRVTLRCSPRSGDLSVYWYQQSLDQGLQFLIQYYNGEERAKGNILERFSAQQFPDLHSELNLSSLELGDSALYFCASSAMGGQGSQPQHFGDGTRLSIL.